This TCR beta chain was recovered during a study of shared clonotypes between healthy human individuals. Whole-study findings and limits: Sampling was confined to blood; repertoires within tissues likely differ.

Positively selected for CCR7, the CD45RO-negative cells used as naive CD8 cells excluded terminally differentiated effector memory CD45RA+ cells. Trimming took 0 bases from V and 3 from J, leaving 21 bases between them. The CDR3 runs to 18 residues. From germline, CDR1 is MNHNS and CDR2 SASEGT. Libraries were prepared by immunoSEQ multiplex PCR; TCRdb keeps only in-frame clonotypes and omits some of them. Of 1.5 million to 2.5 million clones listed, 85% to 95% are singletons. Turning to this clone: No antigen is known for it.

The sequencing input was naive CD8+ T cells sorted from blood. This chain connects TRBV6-1 to TRBJ2-7; the D gene is possibly TRBD2 (5 bases). This receptor was obtained from a man aged 18 to 29 in good health. The CDR3 coding sequence is TGTGCCAGCAGTGAAGCTCCGGGATCATTATGGGGATACTACGAGCAGTACTTC. The encoded protein is CASSEAPGSLWGYYEQYF.